These 19 T cell receptor beta chains were all obtained from the same sample, sequenced in a study of blood T cells in healthy people across ages. Primed by a sample-barcoded 5' primer and a J-beta primer mix, a second PCR proceeded for about 6 to 12 cycles. TCRdb reprocessed the 5' RACE reads via MiXCR and lists one record per CDR3 protein. The sample holds 700,000 or so distinct CDR3 sequences, roughly 20% seen once. Material: blood. The receptor source for this set is a man in his 70s in good health.

Worth noting for this clonotype: Relative to the germline gene, one junction end is altered; a read error may explain this. This rearrangement joins TRBV5-1 to TRBJ2-3; 7 nucleotides agree with TRBD2. The CDR3 covers 15 residues. Per germline, CDR1 SGHRS and CDR2 YFSETQ. Written as DNA, the CDR3 is TGCGCCAGCAGCACCAGCGGGGCTAGCATAGATACGCAGTATTTT. Protein sequence: CASSTSGASIDTQYF.

The rearrangement joins TRBV29-1 to TRBJ2-1; 14 bases fit TRBD2. This CDR3 contains 15 residues. Per the germline V gene, CDR1 is SQVTM and CDR2 is ANQGSEA. Trimming cost V 6 bases and J 5 bases; bases outside gene matches: 6. CDR3 region: CSVTSGRALDNEQFF. The CDR3, as DNA: TGCAGCGTGACTAGCGGGAGGGCCCTGGACAATGAGCAGTTCTTC.

Ten or more counts support this clonotype. This chain connects TRBV7-9 to TRBJ2-3; unclear D gene. The CDR3 is 13 amino acids. With 5 bases removed from V and 6 bases from J, the gap between germline ends came to 12 bases. CDR1 and CDR2 (germline): SEHNR, FQNEAQ (reference sequence). CDR3 sequence (DNA): TGTGCCAGCAGCCTCTCGGTGGGGGATACGCAGTATTTT. Translated, it gives CASSLSVGDTQYF.

This clonotype was seen many times. This sequence joins TRBV12-3 or TRBV12-4 and TRBJ2-3; TRBD2 is a possible D gene (6 bases). Trimming stripped 4 bases from V and 3 bases from J, with 20 bases between. The CDR3 is made up of 17 amino acids. The CDR3 loop reads CASSSLGLTAGTDTQYF. The CDR3 nucleotides read TGTGCCAGCAGTTCCCTAGGACTGACCGCGGGGACAGATACGCAGTATTTT.

The J gene is TRBJ1-3, the V gene TRBV20-1; weak D call: TRBD1 (6 bases). Germline CDR1 DFQATT, CDR2 SNEGSKA (reference sequence). The CDR3 has 13 amino acids. The ends were cut back, 0 bases at V and 4 bases at J, with 7 bases in the middle. The CDR3 region has the DNA TGCAGTGCTAGAGACAGGGGAGGAAACACCATATATTTT. It encodes CSARDRGGNTIYF.

This clonotype was observed a few times. V usage is TRBV18 and J usage is TRBJ2-7; 9 bases agree with TRBD1. The V segment lost 4 bases and the J segment 6 bases; nucleotides outside the gene matches: 7. From germline, CDR1 is KGHSH and CDR2 LQKENI. The CDR3 length is 14 residues. CDR3 DNA: TGTGCCAGCTCACGCGGGACAGGGTCTGGCGAGCAGTACTTC. The encoded protein is CASSRGTGSGEQYF.

The genes are TRBV5-5 and TRBJ2-3, with 9 nucleotides matching TRBD2. Trimming took 3 bases from V and 5 from J; bases not matched to a gene: 13. Germline values: CDR1 SGHKS, CDR2 YYEKEE (reference sequence). The CDR3 sequence is 17 residues long. The CDR3, as DNA: TGTGCCAGCAGCTGGGGGGTGGGAGCGGGGGGCCAAGATACGCAGTATTTT. Residues: CASSWGVGAGGQDTQYF.

The chain recombines TRBV28 with TRBJ2-2; maybe TRBD1 (6 bases). V was shortened by 6 bases and J by 4 bases, with 12 bases between the two germline ends. Germline V CDR1 and CDR2: MDHEN, SYDVKM. This CDR3 contains 14 residues. In nucleotides, the CDR3 is TGTGCCAGCAGGCCGGGACAACTCACCGGGGAGCTGTTTTTT. It translates to CASRPGQLTGELFF. Variable domain in full (rest from reference TRBV28 and TRBJ2-2): DVKVTQSSRYLVKRTGEKVFLECVQDMDHENMFWYRQDPGLGLRLIYFSYDVKMKEKGDIPEGYSVSREKKERFSLILESASTNQTSMYLCASRPGQLTGELFFGEGSRLTVL.

V and J are TRBV6-6 and TRBJ1-2, with 9 positions matching TRBD1. The CDR3 loop spans 14 amino acids. The germline V gene has CDR1 MNHNY and CDR2 SVGAGI (reference sequence). V was clipped by 2 bases and J by 5 bases; unmatched bases: 3. The CDR3 loop is CASSYRDREYGYTF. CDR3 DNA: TGTGCCAGCAGTTACCGGGACAGGGAGTATGGCTACACCTTC.

This clonotype occurred a few times. V usage is TRBV30 and J usage is TRBJ1-2, with a possible D match to TRBD1 (6 bases). CDR3 length equals 14 residues. In germline, CDR1 is GTSNPN, CDR2 SVGIG (reference sequence). V dropped 5 bases and J dropped 1 base, with 14 bases sitting between them. CDR3 DNA sequence: TGTGCCTGGTCCAGGACAGACCATAACTATGGCTACACCTTC. Its translation is CAWSRTDHNYGYTF. The variable domain in full, completed from reference TRBV30 and TRBJ1-2, reads SQTIHQWPATLVQPVGSPLSLECTVEGTSNPNLYWYRQAAGRGLQLLFYSVGIGQISSEVPQNLSASRPQDRQFILSSKKLLLSDSGFYLCAWSRTDHNYGYTFGSGTRLTVV.

This sequence joins TRBV4-2 and TRBJ2-3, with D possibly matching TRBD2 (6 bases). Germline V gene data show CDR1 as LGHNA and CDR2 as YNFKEQ. The CDR3 runs 15 residues. The ends were cut back, 0 bases at V and 4 bases at J, with 11 bases in the middle. As DNA, the CDR3 is TGTGCCAGCAGCCAAGACCCTAGCGTGGCAGATACGCAGTATTTT. Its translation: CASSQDPSVADTQYF.

As regards this clonotype: Because it lacks the conserved phenylalanine or tryptophan at the end, this CDR3 is likely a read error. The chain recombines TRBV12-3 or TRBV12-4 with TRBJ1-5; 8 bases agree with TRBD1. This CDR3 region has 15 residues. CDR3 DNA: TGTGCCACCAGTGACAGGGGATATAGCAATCAGCCCCAGCATCTT. It yields the protein CATSDRGYSNQPQHL.

This clonotype was counted between two and nine times. A much bigger clone sits one base away, suggesting this may be a read error. This chain links TRBV5-1 with TRBJ2-5; D is undetermined. This CDR3 comprises 15 residues. Germline V gene data show CDR1 as SGHRS and CDR2 as YFSETQ. The CDR3 sequence: CASSLNGNEQEAQYF. The CDR3 DNA follows: TGCGCCAGCAGCCTTAATGGGAATGAGCAAGAGGCCCAGTACTTC.

There are a few counts of this clonotype. V gene TRBV6-5 combines with J gene TRBJ1-2; D perhaps matches TRBD1 (5 bases). The CDR3 consists of 16 residues. V lost 6 bases to trimming and J lost 6 bases, with 23 bases between them. Germline CDR1 and CDR2: MNHEY and SVGAGI. The CDR3 spells CASRSGRGVLDDGYTF. For the CDR3, the DNA is TGTGCCAGCAGATCCGGGCGGGGGGTGTTAGATGATGGCTACACCTTC.

The chain couples TRBV7-2 to TRBJ1-2; D is perhaps TRBD1 (5 bases). Germline assignment: CDR1 SGHTA and CDR2 FQGNSA. The CDR3 spans 13 residues. V was trimmed by 6 bases and J by 6 bases, leaving 14 bases between them. CDR3: CASRPGNLDGYTF. The CDR3 region has the DNA TGTGCCAGCAGACCAGGGAATTTGGATGGCTACACCTTC.

The table lists this clonotype with a few counts. This chain joins TRBV12-3 or TRBV12-4 and TRBJ2-5; the D is unclear. V lost 1 base and J lost 0, with 6 bases in between. CDR3 length: 14 amino acids. The CDR3 DNA sequence: TGTGCCAGCAGTTTAGGTTGGAACCAAGAGACCCAGTACTTC. It codes for CASSLGWNQETQYF.

The table lists this clonotype with many counts. The chain uses TRBV5-1 and TRBJ2-3, with TRBD2 matching over 10 bases. In germline, CDR1 is SGHRS, CDR2 YFSETQ. Trimming at V came to 0 bases and at J to 4 bases, leaving 5 bases not matched to a gene. This CDR3 contains 16 residues. The CDR3 here is CASSLVPSGRPDTQYF. The CDR3 region has the DNA TGCGCCAGCAGCTTGGTTCCTAGCGGGAGACCAGATACGCAGTATTTT.

This clonotype has more than one count but fewer than ten. The J gene is TRBJ2-7, the V gene TRBV13; D possibly uses TRBD1 or TRBD2 (5 bases each). The CDR3 loop spans 13 amino acids. Between the trimmed V and J ends, which lost 1 base and 7 bases, there was a span of 11 bases. Germline CDR1 and CDR2: PRHDT and FYEKMQ (reference sequence). CDR3 sequence (DNA): TGTGCCAGCAGCTTAGTTCAGGGCGGGGAGCAGTACTTC. Its translation is CASSLVQGGEQYF.

The rearrangement links TRBV25-1 to TRBJ2-6; D is ambiguous. The CDR3 is made up of 15 amino acids. Trimming removed 3 bases from V and 3 bases from J, with 9 bases in between. The V gene's germline CDR1 is MGHDK and CDR2 SYGVNS. This CDR3 reads CASSEGFNGANVLTF. CDR3 DNA: TGTGCCAGCAGTGAGGGTTTTAATGGGGCCAACGTCCTGACTTTC.